The 5 T cell receptor beta chains below all came from one sample that was sequenced in a study of neurological immune-mediated disorders. TCRdb reprocessed the 5' RACE reads with MiXCR, giving one entry per CDR3 protein. The table lists about 38,000 distinct CDR3 sequences, approximately 5.1% of them singletons, with around 9.7% in the top ten. Sequences were obtained from CD4+ T cells from blood. The receptor set was obtained from a man between 18 and 29 years old in good health.

This clonotype is categorized as medium-sized. V is TRBV20-1 and J is TRBJ1-6; D unresolved. This CDR3 region has 13 residues. V was clipped by 5 bases and J by 5 bases, with 10 bases between them. The germline V gene encodes CDR1 DFQATT and CDR2 SNEGSKA (reference sequence). The CDR3 sequence: CSAGVDDNSPLHF. CDR3 DNA sequence: TGCAGTGCTGGGGTGGACGATAATTCACCCCTCCACTTT.

This clonotype has at least ten counts. A junction boundary mismatches the germline segment, possibly from a read error. The chain joins TRBV7-2 to TRBJ2-2; D may be TRBD1 or TRBD2 (5 bases each). Looked up from germline, CDR1 is SGHTA and CDR2 is FQGNSA. The CDR3 extends over 15 amino acids. CDR3 in DNA: TGTGCCAGCAGCTTAGCGGGACCGAATACCGGGGAGCTGTTTTTT. Translation: CASSLAGPNTGELFF. Full variable domain (rest looked up from reference TRBV7-2 and TRBJ2-2): GAGVSQSPSNKVTEKGKDVELRCDPISGHTALYWYRQSLGQGLEFLIYFQGNSAPDKSGLPSDRFSAERTGGSVSTLTIQRTQQEDSAVYLCASSLAGPNTGELFFGEGSRLTVL.

This clonotype was detected ten times or more. The V gene is TRBV12-3 or TRBV12-4, the J gene TRBJ2-7; 9 bases line up with TRBD1. The CDR3 consists of 15 residues. Losses at the gene ends were 3 bases for V and 2 bases for J; bases not matched to a gene: 5. The CDR3 nucleotides read TGTGCCAGCAGTTTTTTCGGGACAGGGACCTACGAGCAGTACTTC. Amino acid sequence: CASSFFGTGTYEQYF.

This clonotype was detected many times. This chain connects TRBV7-8 to TRBJ2-2; 11 nucleotides line up with TRBD2. Trimming removed 2 bases from V and 1 base from J; junction bases left unmatched: 9. This CDR3 has 19 residues. The germline V gene has CDR1 SGHVS and CDR2 FQNEAQ. CDR3 residues: CASSLRRGLAEKNTGELFF. DNA for the CDR3: TGTGCCAGCAGCTTAAGGCGGGGACTAGCGGAGAAGAACACCGGGGAGCTGTTTTTT.

This clonotype showed up many times. The J gene is TRBJ1-1, the V gene TRBV3-1; D is ambiguous. This CDR3 has 14 residues. Germline V gene data show CDR1 as LGHDT and CDR2 as YNNKEL (reference sequence). V gave up 1 base and J gave up 1 base, with 7 bases separating them. CDR3 DNA: TGTGCCAGCAGCCAAGTGGGTGCGAACACTGAAGCTTTCTTT. It encodes CASSQVGANTEAFF.